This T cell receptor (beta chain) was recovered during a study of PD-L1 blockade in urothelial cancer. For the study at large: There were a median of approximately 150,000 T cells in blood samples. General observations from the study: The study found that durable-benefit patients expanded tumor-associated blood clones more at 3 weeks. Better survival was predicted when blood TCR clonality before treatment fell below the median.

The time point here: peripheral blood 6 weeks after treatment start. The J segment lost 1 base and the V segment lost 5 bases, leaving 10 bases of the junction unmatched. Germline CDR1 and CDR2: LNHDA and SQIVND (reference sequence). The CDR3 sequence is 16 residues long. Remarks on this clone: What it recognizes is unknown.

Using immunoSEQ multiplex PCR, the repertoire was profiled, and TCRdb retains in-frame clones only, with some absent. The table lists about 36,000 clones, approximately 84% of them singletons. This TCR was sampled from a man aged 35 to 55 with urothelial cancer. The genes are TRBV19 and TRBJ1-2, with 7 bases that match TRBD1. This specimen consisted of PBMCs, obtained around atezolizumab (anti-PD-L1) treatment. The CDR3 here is CASSRLGGTVNYGYTF. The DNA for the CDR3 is TGTGCCAGTAGTCGCCTAGGTGGGACAGTTAACTATGGCTACACCTTC.